The 29 T cell receptor beta chains reported below all come from one sample, sequenced in a study of T cells after posttransplantation cyclophosphamide (dated by TCRdb to 2016 to 2017). The library relied on the immunoSEQ multiplex PCR assay. This is the immuneACCESS table as TCRdb keeps it, with only in-frame sequences that have V and J called. A part of the clones is gone; compared with another copy, unresolved V genes explain less than half, and the rest is unexplained. The sample data list approximately 4,400 clones, and 83% of these were observed just once. The ten largest clones capture around 6.3% of the sample. This specimen's treatment or condition label, interpreted: high-dose cyclophosphamide on days +3 and +4 as single-agent GVHD prophylaxis. Busulfan and fludarabine conditioning, a related or unrelated marrow graft, and cyclophosphamide on days +3 and +4 were given to PTCy patients.

The material was CD4+ T cells sorted from blood, obtained around 33 weeks after a stem cell transplant with posttransplant cyclophosphamide. These TCRs come from a male patient aged 25-45 years who received an allogeneic stem cell transplant from a related donor, was CMV-positive, and had no GVHD. After a transplant, some T cells may have been passed on by the graft donor.

This chain connects TRBV11-3 to TRBJ2-3; 10 positions match TRBD1. In germline, CDR1 is SGHNT, CDR2 YENEEA. CDR3 length: 14 amino acids. The ends lost 6 bases at V and 6 bases at J; junction bases unmatched: 6. CDR3 residues: CASSGQGGSDTQYF. For the CDR3, the DNA is TGTGCCAGCAGTGGACAGGGGGGATCGGATACGCAGTATTTT.

The CDR3 bases are TGTGCCAGCAGTATACAGGGTGCCGGAGAGACCCAGTACTTC. Translation: CASSIQGAGETQYF. The chain couples TRBV25-1 to TRBJ2-5; D possibly corresponds to TRBD1 (6 bases). V was trimmed by 5 bases and J by 4 bases, leaving 14 bases between them. CDR3 length: 14 amino acids. In germline, CDR1 is MGHDK, CDR2 SYGVNS.

The chain uses TRBV11-2 and TRBJ1-3; D perhaps matches TRBD1 (6 bases). The CDR3 spans 15 residues. Germline V gene lookup returns CDR1 SGHAT and CDR2 FQNNGV. The V gene lost 6 bases and the J gene lost 6 bases, with 18 bases spanning the gap. The CDR3 nucleotides are TGTGCCAGCAGATTCGTCCGGGACAAAAAAAACACCATATATTTT. This encodes CASRFVRDKKNTIYF.

The chain recombines TRBV30 with TRBJ2-7, with D possibly matching TRBD2 (6 bases). Trimming took 3 bases from V and 2 from J, leaving 11 bases between them. In germline, CDR1 is GTSNPN, CDR2 SVGIG (reference sequence). There are 13 residues in the CDR3. The CDR3 DNA reads TGTGCCTGGAGCCGAGGAGGGGCCTACGAGCAGTACTTC. Its translation: CAWSRGGAYEQYF. The full variable domain, rest sourced from reference TRBV30 and TRBJ2-7, is SQTIHQWPATLVQPVGSPLSLECTVEGTSNPNLYWYRQAAGRGLQLLFYSVGIGQISSEVPQNLSASRPQDRQFILSSKKLLLSDSGFYLCAWSRGGAYEQYFGPGTRLTVT.

V and J are TRBV4-1 and TRBJ2-1; no clear D. Germline V gene lookup returns CDR1 MGHRA and CDR2 YSYEKL. The CDR3 contains 16 residues. V was pared by 4 bases and J by 0 bases, with 13 bases between. The chain's CDR3 is CASSPSILSSYNEQFF. CDR3 sequence (DNA): TGCGCCAGCAGCCCTTCGATCCTGAGCTCCTACAATGAGCAGTTCTTC.

The chain joins TRBV5-4 to TRBJ2-2; the D gene is possibly TRBD2 (5 bases). The CDR3 totals 17 residues. From germline, CDR1 is SGHNT and CDR2 YYREEE (reference sequence). Deletions cut 6 bases from V and 6 bases from J, with 24 bases between. The CDR3 reads CASTNFRSGNTAGELFF. Here the CDR3 DNA reads TGTGCCAGCACCAATTTCCGATCGGGGAATACGGCCGGGGAGCTGTTTTTT.

This sequence joins TRBV19 and TRBJ2-7, with TRBD2 identical over 8 bases. This CDR3 has 16 amino acids. The V gene end was trimmed by 3 bases and the J gene end by 2 bases; junction bases not matched to a gene: 9. Germline V lookup: CDR1 LNHDA, CDR2 SQIVND (reference sequence). CDR3 residues: CASSIHGAGAAYEQYF. CDR3 DNA sequence: TGTGCCAGTAGTATCCATGGAGCGGGAGCGGCCTACGAGCAGTACTTC.

A note on this clone: Other DNA sequences in the sample encode the same CDR3. V gene TRBV7-2 combines with J gene TRBJ1-6; tentatively, D is TRBD1 (6 bases). Trimming pared 6 bases from V and 9 bases from J, leaving 15 bases between. The CDR3 contains 14 residues. From germline, CDR1 is SGHTA and CDR2 FQGNSA. CDR3 loop: CASSLDRSLSPLHF. CDR3 coding DNA: TGTGCCAGCAGTCTCGACAGGTCCCTTTCACCCCTCCACTTT.

The CDR3 DNA follows: TGTGCCAGCAGCCAAGGGGCGGGGTTCGCAGATACGCAGTATTTT. Translating gives CASSQGAGFADTQYF. This rearrangement joins TRBV14 to TRBJ2-3; a possible D gene is TRBD2 (6 bases). Trimming stripped 1 base from V and 4 bases from J, with 12 bases between. Germline assignment: CDR1 SGHDN and CDR2 FVKESK. This CDR3 has 15 residues.

This chain connects TRBV19 to TRBJ2-2; possible D gene TRBD1, 5 bases. V was trimmed by 11 bases and J by 7 bases, leaving 17 bases between them. This CDR3 region has 13 residues. Germline V lookup: CDR1 LNHDA, CDR2 SQIVND (reference sequence). CDR3 loop: CAGRQTADGELFF. DNA for the CDR3: TGTGCCGGCCGACAGACGGCGGACGGGGAGCTGTTTTTT.

This clone was counted once. The genes are TRBV4-2 and TRBJ2-1, with 7 nucleotides matching TRBD2. Germline V lookup: CDR1 LGHNA, CDR2 YNFKEQ. The CDR3 covers 18 residues. V shed 1 base, J shed 9 bases, and the junction held 18 bases outside the gene matches. The DNA of the CDR3 is TGTGCCAGCAGCCAAGCCCTCGGGGTTTGGCGGGGGACTTTTGAGCAGTTCTTC. Protein: CASSQALGVWRGTFEQFF.

The chain couples TRBV28 to TRBJ1-1; 8 bases agree with TRBD1. This CDR3 is built from 14 residues. CDR1 MDHEN and CDR2 SYDVKM come from the germline V gene. V was pared by 7 bases and J by 4 bases, with 8 bases of the junction left unmatched. CDR3 DNA sequence: TGTGCCAGCACCTCAGGGGGCGGAAGCACTGAAGCTTTCTTT. Amino acid sequence: CASTSGGGSTEAFF.

The CDR3 is CASSLVPAGGSGLGEQFF. The CDR3 coding sequence is TGTGCCAGCAGCTTAGTTCCAGCGGGAGGCTCCGGGTTGGGTGAGCAGTTCTTC. This chain connects TRBV7-2 to TRBJ2-1; 9 bases match TRBD2. J gave up 9 bases and V 1 base, and 16 bases lay outside the gene matches. Looked up from germline, CDR1 is SGHTA and CDR2 is FQGNSA. The CDR3 loop spans 18 amino acids.

This clone was found once. The V gene is TRBV5-1, the J gene TRBJ2-7; possible D gene TRBD2, 7 bases. Per the germline V gene, CDR1 is SGHRS and CDR2 is YFSETQ. V was pared by 4 bases and J by 4 bases, with 21 bases between. The CDR3 runs 16 residues. The CDR3 coding sequence is TGCGCCAGCAGCCCGGGGGGCGCAGGGGAGGGATACGAGCAGTACTTC. Amino acid sequence: CASSPGGAGEGYEQYF.

This chain links TRBV7-8 with TRBJ2-2; TRBD2 might be the D (5 bases). The CDR3 has 15 amino acids. Trimming pared 5 bases from V and 0 bases from J, leaving 10 bases between. CDR1 and CDR2 from the germline V gene are SGHVS and FQNEAQ. The CDR3 here is CASSPFGANTGELFF. In DNA, the CDR3 is TGTGCCAGCAGCCCTTTCGGGGCGAACACCGGGGAGCTGTTTTTT.

The chain couples TRBV7-2 to TRBJ2-7; D is tentatively TRBD1 or TRBD2 (5 bases each). Germline V gene data show CDR1 as SGHTA and CDR2 as FQGNSA. This CDR3 spans 17 amino acids. V gave up 5 bases and J gave up 7 bases, with 27 bases separating them. The CDR3 spells CASSLGVLGSLAGEQYF. The CDR3, as DNA: TGTGCCAGCAGCCTAGGGGTGTTGGGATCTCTCGCGGGTGAGCAGTACTTC.

This chain connects TRBV11-2 to TRBJ2-5; 7 bases line up with TRBD1. Trimming removed 5 bases from V and 5 bases from J; junction bases left unmatched: 8. The CDR3 loop spans 14 amino acids. The V gene's germline CDR1 is SGHAT and CDR2 FQNNGV. CDR3 loop: CASSLIRGMETQYF. CDR3 sequence (DNA): TGTGCCAGCAGCCTGATCAGGGGGATGGAGACCCAGTACTTC.

This clone showed up just a few times. The chain uses TRBV23-1 and TRBJ2-1; D remains ambiguous. TRBV23-1 is labeled an ORF, and its function is uncertain. Trimming removed 6 bases at V and 3 bases at J, with 9 bases between. CDR3 length: 13 amino acids. CDR3 residues: CASRARIYNEQFF. CDR3 nucleotide sequence: TGCGCCAGCAGAGCTAGGATCTACAATGAGCAGTTCTTC.

This chain links TRBV6-4 with TRBJ1-5; no reliable D call. Deletions cut 5 bases from V and 5 bases from J, with 10 bases between. Germline CDR1 and CDR2: MRHNA and SNTAGT. CDR3 length: 13 residues. The CDR3 DNA follows: TGTGCCAGCAGTCCAGAGGAGGATCAGCCCCAGCATTTT. It translates to CASSPEEDQPQHF.

This clone occurred once. This rearrangement joins TRBV7-3 to TRBJ1-6; D unclear. The ends were cut back, 0 bases at V and 9 bases at J, with 6 bases in the middle. There are 13 residues in the CDR3. Germline V gives CDR1 SGHTA, CDR2 FQGTGA. The CDR3 DNA sequence: TGTGCCAGCAGCTTAACACGGGGTTCACCCCTCCACTTT. Protein sequence: CASSLTRGSPLHF.

The CDR3, as DNA: TGTGCCAGCAGCTCGATCCCGGGACTAGCGGGAGTTAGGACCGGGGAGCTGTTTTTT. This translates into CASSSIPGLAGVRTGELFF. The gene calls are TRBV7-9 and TRBJ2-2, with 14 bases that match TRBD2. The junction had 12 bases not matched to a gene; V was cut back by 4 bases and J by 5 bases. CDR1 is SEHNR and CDR2 is FQNEAQ in the germline V gene (reference sequence). The CDR3 is 19 amino acids.

The CDR3 here is CASTSPRGYTDTQYF. The CDR3 nucleotides read TGTGCCAGCACTTCTCCCAGGGGATACACAGATACGCAGTATTTT. The gene calls are TRBV25-1 and TRBJ2-3, with a weak D call TRBD1 (6 bases). Germline CDR1 MGHDK, CDR2 SYGVNS. V lost 7 bases to trimming and J lost 2 bases, with 16 bases between them. The length of the CDR3 is 15 residues.

Details on this clone: Other DNA sequences of this sample code for an identical CDR3. The V gene is TRBV6-4, the J gene TRBJ2-1; D ambiguous. This CDR3 spans 15 amino acids. Trimming took 8 bases from V and 4 from J, leaving 18 bases between them. CDR1 is MRHNA and CDR2 is SNTAGT in the germline V gene. Written as DNA, the CDR3 is TGTGCCAGCTCCCGCAACACAGCATCTTACAATGAGCAGTTCTTC. Encoded protein: CASSRNTASYNEQFF.

V and J are TRBV6-5 and TRBJ2-1; D ambiguous. Trimming stripped 4 bases from V and 6 bases from J, with 7 bases between. Germline CDR1 reads MNHEY; CDR2 reads SVGAGI. This CDR3 has 12 amino acids. CDR3 bases: TGTGCCAGCAGTTTGCTAGGCAATGAGCAGTTCTTC. Encoded protein: CASSLLGNEQFF.

The J gene is TRBJ2-7, the V gene TRBV7-9, with a tentative D call TRBD2 (7 bases). Germline V gene sequence: CDR1 SEHNR, CDR2 FQNEAQ (reference sequence). V was pared by 7 bases and J by 1 base, with 14 bases between. This CDR3 has 14 residues. CDR3 sequence (DNA): TGTGCCAGCACCGGACGGGGGGCTTCCTACGAGCAGTACTTC. Translating it yields CASTGRGASYEQYF. The variable domain in full, with the rest retrieved from reference TRBV7-9 and TRBJ2-7, is DTGVSQNPRHKITKRGQNVTFRCDPISEHNRLYWYRQTLGQGPEFLTYFQNEAQLEKSRLLSDRFSAERPKGSFSTLEIQRTEQGDSAMYLCASTGRGASYEQYFGPGTRLTVT.

The rearrangement links TRBV5-4 to TRBJ1-1, with 9 bases identical to TRBD1. V trimming: 1 base; J trimming: 11 bases; junction bases outside the gene matches: 9. CDR3 length: 14 amino acids. Germline assignment: CDR1 SGHNT and CDR2 YYREEE (reference sequence). CDR3 protein: CASSLWGQGGKAFF. The CDR3 DNA reads as TGTGCCAGCAGCTTGTGGGGACAGGGAGGGAAGGCTTTCTTT.

This clone was detected only a few times. The chain is built from TRBV5-1 and TRBJ2-7; 15 nucleotides match TRBD2. The V segment lost 4 bases and the J segment 0 bases; nucleotides outside the gene matches: 5. Germline values: CDR1 SGHRS, CDR2 YFSETQ. There are 17 residues in the CDR3. CDR3: CASSTWTSGRGSYEQYF. The CDR3 region has the DNA TGCGCCAGCAGCACCTGGACTAGCGGGAGGGGCTCCTACGAGCAGTACTTC.

The chain combines TRBV5-1 with TRBJ1-4; TRBD1 aligns across 8 bases. The length of the CDR3 is 14 residues. Germline-derived CDR1 and CDR2 are SGHRS and YFSETQ. V gave up 0 bases and J gave up 8 bases; unmatched junction bases: 3. CDR3 nucleotides: TGCGCCAGCAGCTTGGGGACAGGGCAAGAAAAACTGTTTTTT. Its protein product is CASSLGTGQEKLFF.

The rearrangement joins TRBV7-2 to TRBJ2-1; a possible D gene is TRBD1 (7 bases). Germline CDR1 is SGHTA and CDR2 is FQGNSA. V lost 4 bases, J lost 2 bases, and 12 bases lay in between. This CDR3 contains 15 residues. The CDR3 DNA reads as TGTGCCAGCAGCTCCCAGGGGGGACCCTACAATGAGCAGTTCTTC. This codes for CASSSQGGPYNEQFF.